One sample yielded the 30 T cell receptor beta chains listed below, sequenced in a study of blood T cell repertoires in COVID-19. The protocol was immunoSEQ multiplex PCR, while the TCRdb copy is restricted to in-frame clones and leaves out a portion. The table includes 260,000 or so clones, around 85% detected once. The sample was PBMCs or T cells enriched from blood (not recorded which). All receptors derive from a woman aged 45 to 65 who had recovered from COVID-19.

This clone was observed a single time. This specimen includes other DNA sequences encoding the same CDR3. The J gene is TRBJ2-1, the V gene TRBV5-1; 9 bases agree with TRBD1. After removal of 4 bases from V and 4 bases from J, the junction contained 6 bases not matched to a gene. Per germline, CDR1 SGHRS and CDR2 YFSETQ. The CDR3 loop spans 15 amino acids. The CDR3 spells CASSSGTGLYNEQFF. CDR3 coding DNA: TGCGCCAGCAGCAGCGGGACAGGGTTGTACAATGAGCAGTTCTTC. The complete variable domain, with remaining parts taken from reference TRBV5-1 and TRBJ2-1, reads KAGVTQTPRYLIKTRGQQVTLSCSPISGHRSVSWYQQTPGQGLQFLFEYFSETQRNKGNFPGRFSGRQFSNSRSEMNVSTLELGDSALYLCASSSGTGLYNEQFFGPGTRLTVL.

This chain connects TRBV10-3 to TRBJ2-3; 10 bases align to TRBD2. J gave up 1 base and V 5 bases, and 6 bases lay outside the gene matches. The CDR3 is made up of 16 amino acids. CDR1 is ENHRY and CDR2 is SYGVKD in the germline V gene. The CDR3 DNA is TGTGCCATCAGTACCCCCGGGACTAGCGGCACAGATACGCAGTATTTT. Translating it yields CAISTPGTSGTDTQYF.

The J gene is TRBJ2-3, the V gene TRBV11-1, with D possibly TRBD2 on 5 matching bases. This CDR3 contains 13 residues. Germline V gene data show CDR1 as SGHAT and CDR2 as FQDESV (reference sequence). V shed 3 bases and J shed 4 bases, with 8 bases lying between them. This CDR3 reads CASSFGLPDTQYF. For the CDR3, the DNA is TGTGCCAGCAGCTTTGGACTGCCAGATACGCAGTATTTT. The complete variable domain, with remaining parts taken from reference TRBV11-1 and TRBJ2-3, reads EAEVAQSPRYKITEKSQAVAFWCDPISGHATLYWYRQILGQGPELLVQFQDESVVDDSQLPKDRFSAERLKGVDSTLKIQPAELGDSAMYLCASSFGLPDTQYFGPGTRLTVL.

The chain is built from TRBV9 and TRBJ2-5, with D unclear. This CDR3 spans 14 amino acids. Germline loops: CDR1 SGDLS, CDR2 YYNGEE. V was pared by 4 bases and J by 0 bases, with 10 bases between. CDR3 sequence: CASSQLDNQETQYF. DNA of the CDR3: TGTGCCAGCAGCCAACTCGACAACCAAGAGACCCAGTACTTC.

V usage is TRBV15 and J usage is TRBJ2-2; 7 bases are shared with TRBD1. The trim removed 6 bases at V and 6 bases at J, leaving 10 bases unmatched. Germline V gives CDR1 LNHNV, CDR2 YYDKDF (reference sequence). This CDR3 region has 15 residues. In nucleotides, the CDR3 is TGTGCCACCAGAGGAGACAGGGAAGGCGCCGGGGAGCTGTTTTTT. It codes for CATRGDREGAGELFF. The full variable domain, with the rest looked up from reference TRBV15 and TRBJ2-2, is DAMVIQNPRYQVTQFGKPVTLSCSQTLNHNVMYWYQQKSSQAPKLLFHYYDKDFNNEADTPDNFQSRRPNTSFCFLDIRSPGLGDTAMYLCATRGDREGAGELFFGEGSRLTVL.

The chain is built from TRBV5-4 and TRBJ2-3; 12 bases match TRBD2. The germline V gene encodes CDR1 SGHNT and CDR2 YYREEE (reference sequence). V lost 1 base and J lost 5; bases outside the gene matches: 2. The CDR3 is 15 amino acids. Here the CDR3 DNA reads TGTGCCAGCAGCTTGACTAGCGGGGGGAAAGATACGCAGTATTTT. Encoded protein: CASSLTSGGKDTQYF.

The chain couples TRBV9 to TRBJ2-2; a weak D match, TRBD2 (6 bases). The CDR3 spans 17 residues. Per the germline V gene, CDR1 is SGDLS and CDR2 is YYNGEE. V shed 2 bases and J shed 2 bases, with 16 bases lying between them. The CDR3 region has the DNA TGTGCCAGCAGCGTTACATATACGGGGGAAAACACCGGGGAGCTGTTTTTT. Translation gives CASSVTYTGENTGELFF.

The J gene is TRBJ2-5, the V gene TRBV6-1; a possible D gene is TRBD1 (7 bases). This CDR3 region has 15 residues. Trimming removed 3 bases from V and 4 bases from J, with 15 bases in between. CDR1 is MNHNS, CDR2 SASEGT, per germline. The CDR3 is CASSETGRRVETQYF. The CDR3 nucleotides read TGTGCCAGCAGTGAGACAGGGAGGCGGGTAGAGACCCAGTACTTC.

Regarding this clone: The sample carries other DNA sequences with the same CDR3. J is TRBJ1-5 and V is TRBV19, with 8 bases lining up with TRBD1. This CDR3 region has 15 residues. The germline gives CDR1 LNHDA, CDR2 SQIVND (reference sequence). V lost 4 bases to trimming and J lost 6 bases; unmatched junction nucleotides: 8. Here the CDR3 DNA reads TGTGCCAGTAGTACTAGACAGGGGAGTGGTCAGCCCCAGCATTTT. The encoded protein is CASSTRQGSGQPQHF.

This clone showed up just a few times. This chain connects TRBV25-1 to TRBJ1-1, with a possible D match to TRBD1 (5 bases). Germline V lookup: CDR1 MGHDK, CDR2 SYGVNS. This CDR3 spans 14 amino acids. V dropped 5 bases and J dropped 2 bases, with 12 bases sitting between them. CDR3 coding DNA: TGTGCCAGCAGTACCTGGGGCCGTAACACTGAAGCTTTCTTT. Translated: CASSTWGRNTEAFF.

The genes are TRBV6-5 and TRBJ1-1; D gene unclear. V lost 2 bases, J lost 6 bases, and 13 bases lay in between. Germline V lookup: CDR1 MNHEY, CDR2 SVGAGI. This CDR3 is 14 amino acids long. CDR3 sequence (DNA): TGTGCCAGCAGTTACACTAGCATCTACTCTGAAGCTTTCTTT. Translation gives CASSYTSIYSEAFF.

This chain connects TRBV27 to TRBJ2-1, with 8 nucleotides matching TRBD2. The CDR3 contains 14 residues. CDR1 is MNHEY and CDR2 is SMNVEV in the germline V gene (reference sequence). V was clipped by 3 bases and J by 6 bases; unmatched bases: 4. The CDR3 nucleotides are TGTGCCAGCAGTTTTGGGACTAGTCTCAATGAGCAGTTCTTC. This sequence encodes CASSFGTSLNEQFF.

The V call is TRBV19, the J call TRBJ2-3, with D possibly matching TRBD2 (5 bases). The CDR3 is made up of 14 amino acids. Germline lookup yields CDR1 LNHDA and CDR2 SQIVND (reference sequence). Trimming cost V 3 bases and J 4 bases, with 11 bases left between them. CDR3 nucleotides: TGTGCCAGTAGTATTCTAGCTTGGTCAGATACGCAGTATTTT. Residues: CASSILAWSDTQYF. Combining the CDR3 with reference TRBV19 and TRBJ2-3 gives the whole variable domain DGGITQSPKYLFRKEGQNVTLSCEQNLNHDAMYWYRQDPGQGLRLIYYSQIVNDFQKGDIAEGYSVSREKKESFPLTVTSAQKNPTAFYLCASSILAWSDTQYFGPGTRLTVL.

V gene TRBV7-9 combines with J gene TRBJ2-7; 7 nucleotides align to TRBD1. Germline V lookup: CDR1 SEHNR, CDR2 FQNEAQ (reference sequence). The CDR3 runs 13 residues. Germline trimming cut 4 bases from V and 3 bases from J; bases unmatched to any gene: 3. The CDR3 bases are TGTGCCAGCAGCTCGGGACAGTTCTACGAGCAGTACTTC. Translating gives CASSSGQFYEQYF.

The gene calls are TRBV19 and TRBJ1-1, with TRBD1 identical over 8 bases. Germline V gives CDR1 LNHDA, CDR2 SQIVND (reference sequence). Germline trimming cut 6 bases from V and 1 base from J; bases unmatched to any gene: 10. CDR3 size: 16 residues. The DNA of the CDR3 is TGTGCCAGTAGGCCACCCGGACAGGGACCGAACACTGAAGCTTTCTTT. Amino acids: CASRPPGQGPNTEAFF.

CDR3 nucleotide sequence: TGCGCCAGCAGCCAGGGGGGAAACAATCAGCCCCAGCATTTT. Its translation: CASSQGGNNQPQHF. The chain links TRBV5-1 to TRBJ1-5; 7 bases match TRBD1. The CDR3 sequence is 14 residues long. CDR1 is SGHRS and CDR2 is YFSETQ in the germline V gene. The junction had 4 bases not matched to a gene; V was cut back by 4 bases and J by 3 bases.

The rearrangement links TRBV5-4 to TRBJ1-3, with unresolved D. CDR1 and CDR2 (germline): SGHNT, YYREEE (reference sequence). The CDR3 runs to 12 residues. V lost 4 bases to trimming and J lost 4 bases, with 6 bases between them. This CDR3 is CASSLRGNTIYF. As DNA, the CDR3 is TGTGCCAGCAGCCTCAGGGGAAACACCATATATTTT.

The rearrangement joins TRBV11-2 to TRBJ1-6; D might be TRBD1 (6 bases). Germline CDR1 reads SGHAT; CDR2 reads FQNNGV. This CDR3 comprises 15 residues. Trimming took off 5 bases at V and 4 bases at J, with 12 bases between the two ends. CDR3 nucleotide sequence: TGTGCCAGCAGCCCTACGGACAGTTATAATTCACCCCTCCACTTT. Protein: CASSPTDSYNSPLHF.

This clone was observed a handful of times. The chain employs TRBV5-6 and TRBJ1-2; possibly TRBD1 for D (6 bases). Trimming took 4 bases from V and 4 from J, leaving 14 bases between them. Per germline, CDR1 SGHDT and CDR2 YYEEEE. CDR3 length equals 14 residues. Written as DNA, the CDR3 is TGTGCCAGCAGCCTAGGGACAAGGTTCTATGGCTACACCTTC. This sequence encodes CASSLGTRFYGYTF.

This clone was found a few times. The chain links TRBV3-1 (or the pseudogene TRBV3-2) to TRBJ1-1, with 8 bases aligning to TRBD1. The CDR3 is 17 residues long. Per germline, CDR1 LGHDT and CDR2 YNNKEL (reference sequence). Trimming cost V 1 base and J 3 bases; bases outside gene matches: 10. CDR3 sequence: CASSQAATGVADTEAFF. The CDR3 nucleotides read TGTGCCAGCAGCCAAGCGGCGACAGGGGTAGCCGACACTGAAGCTTTCTTT.

The chain uses TRBV14 and TRBJ2-2; weak D call: TRBD1 (5 bases). This CDR3 contains 15 residues. Between the trimmed V and J ends, which lost 4 bases and 5 bases, there was a span of 14 bases. Germline CDR1 is SGHDN and CDR2 is FVKESK. The CDR3 nucleotides read TGTGCCAGCAGCCTAAAGGGGCTTCTGACCGGGGAGCTGTTTTTT. This encodes CASSLKGLLTGELFF.

The V gene is TRBV24-1, the J gene TRBJ2-5; 9 bases are a match to TRBD1. The CDR3 spans 15 residues. Per the germline V gene, CDR1 is KGHDR and CDR2 is SFDVKD. V lost 4 bases and J lost 3; bases outside the gene matches: 5. The CDR3 loop is CATSEPGQGKETQYF. The DNA of the CDR3 is TGTGCCACCAGTGAGCCTGGACAGGGGAAAGAGACCCAGTACTTC.

The chain links TRBV3-1 (or the pseudogene TRBV3-2) to TRBJ2-5; D gene uncertain. The CDR3 is made up of 12 amino acids. Trimming stripped 4 bases from V and 2 bases from J, with 5 bases between. Germline CDR1 LGHDT, CDR2 YNNKEL (reference sequence). The CDR3 sequence is CASSLLQETQYF. The DNA of the CDR3 is TGTGCCAGCAGCCTACTTCAAGAGACCCAGTACTTC.

The V gene is TRBV29-1, the J gene TRBJ1-1; TRBD1 is a possible D gene (5 bases). Trimming took off 4 bases at V and 4 bases at J, with 10 bases between the two ends. Germline values: CDR1 SQVTM, CDR2 ANQGSEA. This CDR3 has 12 residues. This CDR3 reads CSVGGAGTEAFF. CDR3 bases: TGCAGCGTTGGGGGCGCCGGCACTGAAGCTTTCTTT. Using reference TRBV29-1 and TRBJ1-1 for the parts outside the CDR3, the full variable domain is SAVISQKPSRDICQRGTSLTIQCQVDSQVTMMFWYRQQPGQSLTLIATANQGSEATYESGFVIDKFPISRPNLTFSTLTVSNMSPEDSSIYLCSVGGAGTEAFFGQGTRLTVV.

This sequence joins TRBV2 and TRBJ1-1; tentative D call: TRBD1 (5 bases). CDR3 size: 15 residues. Germline CDR1 SNHLY, CDR2 FYNNEI. Trimming pared 4 bases from V and 1 base from J, leaving 13 bases between. The CDR3 loop reads CASSVQGSTNTEAFF. In DNA form, the CDR3 reads TGTGCCAGCAGTGTTCAGGGTTCTACGAACACTGAAGCTTTCTTT.

This chain uses TRBV29-1 with TRBJ2-7; tentative D call: TRBD1 (6 bases). This CDR3 spans 13 amino acids. V lost 7 bases to trimming and J lost 2 bases, with 15 bases between them. Germline CDR1 reads SQVTM; CDR2 reads ANQGSEA. The CDR3 region has the DNA TGCAGCGCAGGGGCGCTCTACCCCTACGAGCAGTACTTC. This gives the protein CSAGALYPYEQYF.

The chain recombines TRBV18 with TRBJ2-7, with D possibly TRBD2 on 6 matching bases. CDR1 is KGHSH and CDR2 is LQKENI in the germline V gene. V was pared by 3 bases and J by 3 bases, with 12 bases between. This CDR3 comprises 14 residues. This CDR3 is CASSPPGTHYEQYF. The CDR3 nucleotides read TGTGCCAGCTCACCGCCCGGGACTCACTACGAGCAGTACTTC.

The chain carries TRBV5-4 and TRBJ2-2; D unresolved. Trimming removed 2 bases at V and 5 bases at J, with 13 bases between. This CDR3 has 15 residues. CDR1 is SGHNT, CDR2 YYREEE, per germline (reference sequence). The CDR3 loop is CASSFYQANTGELFF. CDR3 bases: TGTGCCAGCAGCTTTTATCAGGCAAATACCGGGGAGCTGTTTTTT.

This chain links TRBV5-6 with TRBJ1-6, with TRBD1 as a possible D gene (6 bases). CDR1 and CDR2 from the germline V gene are SGHDT and YYEEEE. Trimming took 2 bases from V and 2 from J, leaving 8 bases between them. CDR3 size: 15 residues. The CDR3 coding sequence is TGTGCCAGCAGCTTCCGGACAGCCTATAATTCACCCCTCCACTTT. Translation: CASSFRTAYNSPLHF.

The CDR3 here is CASRPRGAGDNEKLFF. The CDR3 bases are TGTGCCAGCCGCCCCAGGGGGGCCGGCGATAATGAAAAACTGTTTTTT. This rearrangement joins TRBV19 to TRBJ1-4; 7 nucleotides match TRBD1. V lost 9 bases, J lost 4 bases, and 14 bases stayed unmatched. CDR1 is LNHDA, CDR2 SQIVND, per germline (reference sequence). The CDR3 contains 16 residues.